This TCR beta chain was observed in a study of OX40 agonist ivuxolimab in advanced cancers. To note about this clone: An end of the junction does not agree with germline; a read error may underlie this.

The data were produced by immunoSEQ multiplex PCR, yet TCRdb's version contains in-frame clones alone and is incomplete. The table shows 65,000 to 70,000 clones, with approximately 85% occurring only once. CDR1 is SGHRS, CDR2 YFSETQ, per germline. The CDR3 is 15 amino acids. This clonotype originated in an adult with an advanced solid tumor such as melanoma, head and neck, liver or kidney cancer. This rearrangement joins TRBV5-1 to TRBJ1-1; D gene ambiguous. The source was CD4+ or CD8+ T cells sorted from blood, collected in a trial of the OX40 agonist ivuxolimab. CDR3 residues: CASSLAPGRDTEAFF. The CDR3 nucleotides are TGCGCCAGCAGTTTGGCGCCGGGGAGGGACACTGAAGCTTTCTTT.